Listed below are T cell receptor beta chains from one sample, sequenced in a study of vaccination effects on CD4 cells after COVID-19. Generated by immunoSEQ multiplex PCR, the TCRdb table keeps only in-frame clones and is missing some. The repertoire holds 45,000 to 60,000 clones, roughly 72% seen once, with 6.5% to 8.5% in the top ten. Their cognate antigens are unknown. The material was CD4+ T cells from PBMCs cultured without peptide, obtained after COVID-19 vaccination. These TCRs come from a human donor who received a COVID-19 vaccine. The CDR3 runs from the conserved cysteine through the conserved F or W. The order of the fields is V gene, clone size, J gene, D gene, CDR3 DNA, CDR3 protein. A D gene is named only where the DNA matches it firmly. Clone size is shown for a subset of rows, as once, few, many or a class of expanded clone.

V gene: TRBV5-5
clone size: .
J gene: TRBJ1-2
D gene: .
CDR3 DNA: TGTGCCAGCAGCTCAGGGTCCTGGGCCAGCTATGGCTACACCTTC
CDR3 protein: CASSSGSWASYGYTF

V gene: TRBV5-1
clone size: .
J gene: TRBJ1-6
D gene: TRBD1
CDR3 DNA: TGCGCCAGCAGTCGGGGGACAGGGAAGTTCTCCTATAATTCACCCCTCCACTTT
CDR3 protein: CASSRGTGKFSYNSPLHF

V gene: TRBV11-2
clone size: .
J gene: TRBJ2-3
D gene: .
CDR3 DNA: TGTGCCAGCAGCTTAGATTGGGGAACAGATACGCAGTATTTT
CDR3 protein: CASSLDWGTDTQYF

V gene: TRBV11-3
clone size: .
J gene: TRBJ2-7
D gene: .
CDR3 DNA: TGTGCCAGCAGCCCCCAGGACGGGTCCTACGAGCAGTACTTC
CDR3 protein: CASSPQDGSYEQYF

V gene: TRBV19
clone size: .
J gene: TRBJ1-6
D gene: TRBD1
CDR3 DNA: TGTGCCAGTAGACCGGACAGGGCCACGGCGGGGTCACCCCTCCACTTT
CDR3 protein: CASRPDRATAGSPLHF

V gene: TRBV5-4
clone size: .
J gene: TRBJ2-7
D gene: TRBD2
CDR3 DNA: TGTGCCAGCAGCTCGCCGGGACTAGCGTACGAGCAGTACTTC
CDR3 protein: CASSSPGLAYEQYF

V gene: TRBV7-2
clone size: few
J gene: TRBJ2-2
D gene: TRBD2
CDR3 DNA: TGTGCCAGCAGCTTAGTAGCGGGTTACACCGGGGAGCTGTTTTTT
CDR3 protein: CASSLVAGYTGELFF

V gene: TRBV19
clone size: .
J gene: TRBJ1-1
D gene: .
CDR3 DNA: TGTGCCAGTAGTATTTGGGGGGAATGGGGGCGGAGCACTGAAGCTTTCTTT
CDR3 protein: CASSIWGEWGRSTEAFF

V gene: TRBV14
clone size: .
J gene: TRBJ2-7
D gene: .
CDR3 DNA: TGTGCCAGCAGCCCAGACAGAAACGAGCAGTACTTC
CDR3 protein: CASSPDRNEQYF

V gene: TRBV18
clone size: .
J gene: TRBJ1-2
D gene: .
CDR3 DNA: TGTGCCAGCTCACCCCCAGCAGGGAGATACGGCTACACCTTC
CDR3 protein: CASSPPAGRYGYTF

V gene: TRBV7-8
clone size: .
J gene: TRBJ2-2
D gene: .
CDR3 DNA: TGTGCCAGCAGCTTAGGGACCGGGGAGCTGTTTTTT
CDR3 protein: CASSLGTGELFF

V gene: TRBV6-1
clone size: .
J gene: TRBJ1-3
D gene: TRBD1
CDR3 DNA: TGTGCCAGCAGTGGAAGGTCAGGACAGGGATGGAACACCATATATTTT
CDR3 protein: CASSGRSGQGWNTIYF

V gene: TRBV14
clone size: .
J gene: TRBJ2-5
D gene: .
CDR3 DNA: TGTGCCAGCAGCATCAGCATAGTCTCGACGCAGTACTTC
CDR3 protein: CASSISIVSTQYF

V gene: TRBV18
clone size: .
J gene: TRBJ1-1
D gene: .
CDR3 DNA: TGTGCCAGCTCTCTAAGACCCTCTGTGAACACTGAAGCTTTCTTT
CDR3 protein: CASSLRPSVNTEAFF

V gene: TRBV2
clone size: .
J gene: TRBJ1-4
D gene: .
CDR3 DNA: TGTGCCACCACGAGTCGGGAAAAACTGTTTTTT
CDR3 protein: CATTSREKLFF

V gene: TRBV15
clone size: .
J gene: TRBJ1-1
D gene: TRBD1
CDR3 DNA: TGTGCCACCAGCAGATTACCGTTTCCAGGGGGGGCGAACACTGAAGCTTTCTTT
CDR3 protein: CATSRLPFPGGANTEAFF

V gene: TRBV3-1/TRBV3-2
clone size: .
J gene: TRBJ2-5
D gene: .
CDR3 DNA: TGTGCCAGCAGCCAACCTACCCTCCAACGGACTTACCAAGAGACCCAGTACTTC
CDR3 protein: CASSQPTLQRTYQETQYF

V gene: TRBV11-2
clone size: few
J gene: TRBJ2-3
D gene: .
CDR3 DNA: TGTGCCAGCAGCTTAAACCTGGGCCTCACAGATACGCAGTATTTT
CDR3 protein: CASSLNLGLTDTQYF

V gene: TRBV5-5
clone size: .
J gene: TRBJ2-1
D gene: .
CDR3 DNA: TGTGCCAGCAGCCCCAGAGGCGGATCCCCGGGTCCCAATGAGCAGTTCTTC
CDR3 protein: CASSPRGGSPGPNEQFF

V gene: TRBV4-1
clone size: .
J gene: TRBJ1-1
D gene: TRBD1
CDR3 DNA: TGCGCCAGCAGCCGCACAGGACAGGGGTCTGAAGCTTTCTTT
CDR3 protein: CASSRTGQGSEAFF

V gene: TRBV10-3
clone size: .
J gene: TRBJ2-2
D gene: TRBD2
CDR3 DNA: TGTGCCATCAGTGTGATGGGGGGAGGGCCAAGCGGGGAGCTGTTTTTT
CDR3 protein: CAISVMGGGPSGELFF

V gene: TRBV29-1
clone size: .
J gene: TRBJ1-4
D gene: .
CDR3 DNA: TGCAGCGTTGGGGGGGCAACTAATGAAAAACTGTTTTTT
CDR3 protein: CSVGGATNEKLFF

V gene: TRBV5-1
clone size: .
J gene: TRBJ1-5
D gene: TRBD1
CDR3 DNA: TGCGCCAGCAGCTTGGGGGACAGGGGAAGCAATCAGCCCCAGCATTTT
CDR3 protein: CASSLGDRGSNQPQHF

V gene: TRBV10-3
clone size: .
J gene: TRBJ1-5
D gene: .
CDR3 DNA: TGTGCCATCAGTGTTGGACCAAGCAATCAGCCCCAGCATTTT
CDR3 protein: CAISVGPSNQPQHF

V gene: TRBV13
clone size: .
J gene: TRBJ1-6
D gene: .
CDR3 DNA: TGTGCCAGCAGCCTCAGGGGCGCAAGGGATTCACCCCTCCACTTT
CDR3 protein: CASSLRGARDSPLHF